This TCR beta chain is from a study of cytomegalovirus exposure and HLA in healthy donors. Broader study findings: Three chains linked to CMV were shown in vitro to be specific for CMV antigens. Sequencing depth roughly uniform across donors was assumed in presence/absence analyses. With further analysis later on, most CMV-associated TCR beta chains appeared HLA-restricted.

For this clone: Its antigen is as yet unknown.

The PCR used 60 Vbeta and 13 Jbeta primers. Generated by immunoSEQ multiplex PCR, the TCRdb table keeps only in-frame clones and is missing some. The listing contains around 200,000 clones. Germline loops: CDR1 MNHEY, CDR2 SMNVEV (reference sequence). Trimming cost V 3 bases and J 6 bases, with 14 bases left between them. The CDR3 sequence is 15 residues long. This TCR derives from a woman aged 30 to 39 in good health and CMV-seropositive. Sequenced input: PBMCs. The chain employs TRBV27 and TRBJ2-2; D unresolved. Here the CDR3 DNA reads TGTGCCAGCAGTTTGAAGACATCGACCGCCGGGGAGCTGTTTTTT. Protein: CASSLKTSTAGELFF.